This T cell receptor (beta chain) was retrieved from a study of cytomegalovirus exposure and HLA in healthy donors. The donors were members of the validation cohort, which comprised 120 subjects and was separate from the first cohort of roughly 700 subjects. Clones were sequenced by immunoSEQ multiplex PCR, and TCRdb holds only the in-frame ones, with some missing. The sample has about 69,000 clones, 96% seen once. Points from the study as a whole: Specificity for CMV antigens was confirmed in vitro for a few of the CMV-associated chains.

Points on this clone: Its target is not known.

In germline, CDR1 is MDHEN, CDR2 SYDVKM. The CDR3 extends over 15 amino acids. Losses at the gene ends were 6 bases for V and 2 bases for J; bases not matched to a gene: 9. The sequenced sample was PBMCs. The TCR was taken from a woman younger than 35 in good health and CMV-seropositive. V gene TRBV28 combines with J gene TRBJ2-7; TRBD1 matches at 8 bases. CDR3 coding DNA: TGTGCCAGCAGCACCAGGGGGCGAACCCCCTACGAGCAGTACTTC. Translation: CASSTRGRTPYEQYF.